The 19 T cell receptor beta chains below come from one sample, sequenced in a study of blood T cell repertoires in COVID-19 (dated by TCRdb to about 2020). Library generation was performed with the immunoSEQ multiplex PCR assay. The table comes from immuneACCESS by way of TCRdb, which keeps in-frame sequences with V and J called. Part of the clones is missing from these tables; in studies checked, under half for an unresolved V gene and the rest for unknown reasons. Recorded for this sample are under 450,000 clones; around 83% of them occurred a single time. Approximately 5% of the sample rests with the top ten. Material for sequencing was PBMCs or T cells enriched from blood (not recorded which). The receptor set was obtained from a woman in her forties or fifties who had recovered from COVID-19.

The chain employs TRBV30 and TRBJ1-2, with D unresolved. CDR1 is GTSNPN and CDR2 is SVGIG in the germline V gene (reference sequence). V shed 1 base and J shed 3 bases, with 15 bases lying between them. CDR3 length equals 15 residues. The chain's CDR3 is CAWSEAQVAHYGYTF. DNA of the CDR3: TGTGCCTGGAGTGAGGCCCAGGTTGCGCACTATGGCTACACCTTC.

The chain recombines TRBV5-8 with TRBJ2-1; 8 nucleotides match TRBD2. CDR1 SGHTS and CDR2 YDEGEE come from the germline V gene. CDR3 length: 15 amino acids. The V and J ends lost 4 bases and 2 bases, in that order; junction bases with no gene match: 5. CDR3 sequence: CASSQRLAPYNEQFF. CDR3 nucleotide sequence: TGTGCCAGCAGCCAGCGACTAGCGCCCTACAATGAGCAGTTCTTC.

The genes are TRBV11-3 and TRBJ2-3; tentative D call: TRBD2 (6 bases). Trimming removed 0 bases at V and 6 bases at J, with 10 bases between. The CDR3 contains 14 residues. Germline V CDR1 and CDR2: SGHNT, YENEEA. CDR3 loop: CASSLEGSGDTQYF. CDR3 DNA: TGTGCCAGCAGCTTAGAGGGGAGCGGGGATACGCAGTATTTT.

The V gene is TRBV19, the J gene TRBJ2-7; TRBD1 agrees at 7 bases. The CDR3 is 14 residues long. Per the germline V gene, CDR1 is LNHDA and CDR2 is SQIVND (reference sequence). After removal of 3 bases from V and 2 bases from J, the junction contained 4 bases not matched to a gene. As DNA, the CDR3 is TGTGCCAGTAGTATGATGGGACAGACCTACGAGCAGTACTTC. Protein: CASSMMGQTYEQYF.

The genes are TRBV5-4 and TRBJ2-2; 10 nucleotides line up with TRBD2. CDR3 size: 14 residues. Germline V gene data show CDR1 as SGHNT and CDR2 as YYREEE (reference sequence). V dropped 4 bases and J dropped 6; count of bases not matched to a gene: 3. Here the CDR3 DNA reads TGTGCCAGCAGCGGTGGACTAGCGGCCGGGGAGCTGTTTTTT. Translation: CASSGGLAAGELFF.

This chain links TRBV18 with TRBJ2-7, with TRBD1 matching 9 bases. The germline CDR1 and CDR2 sequences are KGHSH and LQKENI. This CDR3 comprises 15 residues. Trimming at V came to 4 bases and at J to 5 bases, leaving 9 bases not matched to a gene. CDR3 sequence (DNA): TGTGCCAGCTCACAGACCGGGACAGGGAACCACGAGCAGTACTTC. As protein: CASSQTGTGNHEQYF.

This clone has only one observation. The chain carries TRBV5-1 and TRBJ2-7; 10 bases map to TRBD1. This CDR3 is built from 15 residues. Germline CDR1 reads SGHRS; CDR2 reads YFSETQ. The ends lost 3 bases at V and 6 bases at J; junction bases unmatched: 9. CDR3 residues: CASSSAGQGKVEQYF. CDR3 bases: TGCGCCAGCAGCTCCGCGGGACAGGGGAAGGTCGAGCAGTACTTC.

CDR3 region: CASSRQGAGQPQHF. The CDR3 nucleotides are TGTGCCAGCTCGCGCCAGGGGGCTGGACAGCCCCAGCATTTT. The rearrangement uses TRBV18 and TRBJ1-5, with 8 bases matching TRBD1. The CDR3 is 14 residues long. CDR1 and CDR2 (germline): KGHSH, LQKENI. The V segment lost 6 bases and the J segment 7 bases; nucleotides outside the gene matches: 8.

The V call is TRBV7-8, the J call TRBJ1-2; D unresolved. CDR1 and CDR2 (germline): SGHVS, FQNEAQ. The CDR3 contains 19 residues. V dropped 5 bases and J dropped 4 bases, with 29 bases sitting between them. CDR3 region: CASSSPGNQSTPASYGYTF. The CDR3 DNA follows: TGTGCCAGCAGCAGCCCCGGGAACCAATCTACCCCAGCGAGCTATGGCTACACCTTC.

This chain links TRBV28 with TRBJ2-1, with D possibly being TRBD2 (6 bases). The V end was cut by 2 bases, the J end by 5 bases, with 13 bases between. There are 15 residues in the CDR3. The germline CDR1 and CDR2 sequences are MDHEN and SYDVKM. CDR3: CASSLGGFRDNEQFF. The CDR3 bases are TGTGCCAGCAGTTTAGGAGGGTTCCGAGACAATGAGCAGTTCTTC.

The chain is built from TRBV7-9 and TRBJ2-7; 8 nucleotides match TRBD2. The CDR3 is 16 amino acids. The germline gives CDR1 SEHNR, CDR2 FQNEAQ (reference sequence). With V trimmed by 5 bases and J by 0 bases, 9 bases remained unmatched. The CDR3 reads CASSPPTSGYSYEQYF. In DNA, the CDR3 is TGTGCCAGCAGCCCCCCCACTAGCGGATACTCCTACGAGCAGTACTTC.

The chain employs TRBV27 and TRBJ2-3, with a possible D match to TRBD1 (6 bases). V gave up 3 bases and J gave up 2 bases, with 18 bases separating them. This CDR3 has 17 amino acids. Germline V gives CDR1 MNHEY, CDR2 SMNVEV (reference sequence). CDR3 residues: CASSLGAVTRHTDTQYF. The CDR3 DNA follows: TGTGCCAGCAGTTTGGGGGCCGTGACACGACACACAGATACGCAGTATTTT.

The chain recombines TRBV6-1 with TRBJ1-5; perhaps TRBD1 as D (5 bases). V was clipped by 2 bases and J by 15 bases, with 20 bases between them. The CDR3 covers 14 residues. Per germline, CDR1 MNHNS and CDR2 SASEGT. CDR3 DNA sequence: TGTGCCAGCAGTGAACCAGGGATGGGGTTTACGTGGCATTTT. It translates to CASSEPGMGFTWHF.

J is TRBJ1-1 and V is TRBV12-3 or TRBV12-4; D might be TRBD1 (6 bases). The CDR3 is made up of 11 amino acids. Trimming cost V 6 bases and J 13 bases, with 15 bases left between them. CDR3 sequence reads: CASRGDTRDFF. For the CDR3, the DNA is TGTGCCAGCAGGGGGGACACCCGGGATTTCTTT.

This clone has just a few counts. The chain recombines TRBV19 with TRBJ2-1, with no clear D. This CDR3 contains 13 residues. CDR1 LNHDA and CDR2 SQIVND come from the germline V gene (reference sequence). Trimming took 1 base from V and 5 from J, leaving 6 bases between them. The CDR3 loop is CASSIATNNEQFF. The CDR3 region has the DNA TGTGCCAGTAGTATAGCTACCAACAATGAGCAGTTCTTC.

This chain links TRBV7-6 with TRBJ2-5; TRBD1 agrees at 9 bases. CDR1 is SGHVS, CDR2 FNYEAQ, per germline. J gave up 1 base and V 1 base, and 1 base lay outside the gene matches. This CDR3 region has 15 residues. This CDR3 reads CASSLGDRVQETQYF. DNA of the CDR3: TGTGCCAGCAGCTTAGGGGACAGGGTCCAAGAGACCCAGTACTTC.

This chain uses TRBV14 with TRBJ1-2; D might be TRBD1 (5 bases). The CDR3 loop spans 14 amino acids. V was trimmed by 3 bases and J by 4 bases, leaving 12 bases between them. Germline V gene data show CDR1 as SGHDN and CDR2 as FVKESK. This CDR3 reads CASSQKQGSYGYTF. The CDR3, as DNA: TGTGCCAGCAGCCAGAAGCAGGGTAGCTATGGCTACACCTTC. Looking up the rest from reference TRBV14 and TRBJ1-2 gives the full variable domain: EAGVTQFPSHSVIEKGQTVTLRCDPISGHDNLYWYRRVMGKEIKFLLHFVKESKQDESGMPNNRFLAERTGGTYSTLKVQPAELEDSGVYFCASSQKQGSYGYTFGSGTRLTVV.

The chain carries TRBV7-9 and TRBJ1-1, with unresolved D. Per the germline V gene, CDR1 is SEHNR and CDR2 is FQNEAQ (reference sequence). The V end was cut by 1 base, the J end by 1 base, with 13 bases between. There are 16 residues in the CDR3. The CDR3 protein is CASSLVQGGPNTEAFF. In nucleotides, the CDR3 is TGTGCCAGCAGCTTAGTTCAAGGAGGACCGAACACTGAAGCTTTCTTT.

A single count supports this clone. The V gene is TRBV6-2 or TRBV6-3, the J gene TRBJ2-1, with D possibly matching TRBD1 (7 bases). V lost 0 bases, J lost 3 bases, and 18 bases lay in between. Germline V gene lookup returns CDR1 MNHEY and CDR2 SVGEGT. The CDR3 runs to 18 residues. This CDR3 is CASSYSLPPGGLYNEQFF. The CDR3 DNA is TGTGCCAGCAGTTACTCCCTCCCACCAGGGGGGCTCTACAATGAGCAGTTCTTC.